This T cell receptor (beta chain) was sequenced during a study of T cells in Graves' hyperthyroidism and ophthalmopathy. Notes on the study in general: The blood repertoire included most of the expanded thyroid clonotypes above 0.001.

This clonotype was seen a few times. The antigen is not known. The source material, RNA transcripts, was used to amplify TCR beta CDR3 regions. Carried out on the TCR CDR3, a first-round RT-PCR used the HTBI primer set. TCRdb reprocessed the multiplex PCR reads with MiXCR, giving one entry per CDR3 protein. The profile shows around 600,000 distinct CDR3 sequences, 15% to 20% of them singletons. From germline, CDR1 is KGHSH and CDR2 LQKENI. This CDR3 spans 13 amino acids. V was pared by 3 bases and J by 5 bases, with 9 bases between. Together with thyroid ultrasound, orbital computed tomography, serum thyroxine and TRAb, clinical symptoms were used for diagnoses. Fresh peripheral blood, about 9.3 ml, yielded the PBMCs.

This sequence was found in a woman in her thirties or forties with Graves' ophthalmopathy. The chain joins TRBV18 to TRBJ2-3; D remains ambiguous. Material: blood. DNA for the CDR3: TGTGCCAGCTCACCTTCAGCGCGAGATACGCAGTATTTT. Protein: CASSPSARDTQYF.